The present entry profiles one T cell receptor (beta chain) with its context. Its antigen is not known. These data originate in a study of blood T cells in healthy people across ages. About the study: The template switching approach captured approximately one barcoded beta molecule for every two T cells. Study-level findings and limits: Per million T cells, TCR beta diversity dropped about linearly as age rose. Naive T cell percentage showed a strong correlation with TCR beta diversity.

V dropped 2 bases and J dropped 5 bases, with 9 bases sitting between them. CDR3 length: 14 residues. The V gene's germline CDR1 is SNHLY and CDR2 FYNNEI. Primed by a sample-barcoded 5' primer and a J-beta primer mix, a second PCR proceeded for about 6 to 12 cycles. TCRdb reprocessed the 5' RACE reads via MiXCR and lists one record per CDR3 protein. Of hundreds of thousands of distinct CDR3 sequences listed, 43% are singletons. The J gene is TRBJ2-2, the V gene TRBV2; D gene uncertain. The clonotype comes from a woman in her fifties or sixties in good health. The sequenced sample consisted of blood. CDR3 residues: CASSERSRTGELFF. The DNA for the CDR3 is TGTGCCAGCAGTGAAAGATCTCGGACCGGGGAGCTGTTTTTT.